Listed here is a single TCR beta chain. The antigen is not known. This specimen comes from a study of T cell responses to AZD1222 COVID-19 vaccine. Findings of the study overall: Vaccine-associated CD4 TCRs spanned spike, dominant at 160-218 and 743-854. Donors were largely white British and mainly female; clonal diversity was possibly underestimated.

Only in-frame clones appear in the TCRdb table, and some are missing; sequencing was by immunoSEQ multiplex PCR. The table has about 120,000 clones, 85% to 95% seen once. Second-dose intervals of approximately 4 or approximately 12 weeks were pooled. The CDR3 sequence is 15 residues long. Germline CDR1 and CDR2: SGHTA and FQGNSA. V shed 4 bases, J shed 2 bases, and the junction held 4 bases outside the gene matches. This chain uses TRBV7-2 with TRBJ2-7; 11 bases are shared with TRBD2. Sequenced here: peripheral blood, sampled 28 days after the second AZD1222 dose. The source is an adult who received the AZD1222 COVID-19 vaccine. The DNA of the CDR3 is TGTGCCAGCAGCTCCCTAGCGGGGGGAGCCTACGAGCAGTACTTC. Protein product: CASSSLAGGAYEQYF.